Each of the 5 T cell receptor beta chains below was sequenced from the same sample in a study of identical twins. Via MiXCR, TCRdb re-called the 5' RACE reads, giving one row per CDR3 protein. This sample carries about 730,000 distinct CDR3 sequences, around 20% of them seen once, and the ten largest clones take 4% to 5.5%. This sample was shared with a second study, whose subject was T cells expressing NK-cell markers.

The sample consisted of PBMCs. The source of these receptors is a young woman in good health.

This clonotype appeared many times. This chain links TRBV6-4 with TRBJ2-3; D gene unclear. V was trimmed by 3 bases and J by 7 bases, leaving 14 bases between them. The CDR3 is made up of 14 amino acids. Germline CDR1 and CDR2: MRHNA and SNTAGT. CDR3 residues: CASSESWSINTQYF. The CDR3 DNA is TGTGCCAGCAGTGAATCTTGGTCAATCAATACGCAGTATTTT.

The genes are TRBV4-3 and TRBJ2-7; 9 bases match TRBD2. V lost 5 bases, J lost 2 bases, and 7 bases stayed unmatched. CDR3 length equals 15 residues. From germline, CDR1 is LGHNA and CDR2 YSLEER. The CDR3 spells CASSLRTSVTYEQYF. The CDR3 bases are TGCGCCAGCAGCTTGCGGACTAGCGTGACCTACGAGCAGTACTTC.

This clonotype has more than one count but fewer than ten. The rearrangement links TRBV20-1 to TRBJ2-5; D gene unclear. With 2 bases removed from V and 7 bases from J, the gap between germline ends came to 8 bases. Germline-derived CDR1 and CDR2 are DFQATT and SNEGSKA (reference sequence). The CDR3 is 11 residues long. This CDR3 is CSARPKGTQYF. CDR3 coding DNA: TGCAGTGCTAGACCAAAGGGGACCCAGTACTTC.

The gene calls are TRBV7-9 and TRBJ2-3, with TRBD2 as a possible D gene (6 bases). V lost 4 bases, J lost 10 bases, and 15 bases lay in between. CDR3 length: 13 residues. The V gene's germline CDR1 is SEHNR and CDR2 FQNEAQ (reference sequence). The CDR3 coding sequence is TGTGCCAGCAGCTATCTACGGGACTCGGCGCAGTATTTT. Amino acid sequence: CASSYLRDSAQYF.

The chain recombines TRBV12-3 or TRBV12-4 with TRBJ1-5; TRBD1 matches 8 bases. The CDR3 spans 15 residues. J was trimmed by 5 bases and V by 6 bases; bases with no gene match: 9. CDR3 nucleotide sequence: TGTGCCAGCAGCCAAATTCAGGGGGCGTATCAGCCCCAGCATTTT. Amino acid sequence: CASSQIQGAYQPQHF.